Listed below are T cell receptor beta chains from one sample, sequenced in a study of CD8 T cells in Susac syndrome. Each CDR3 protein is one row after TCRdb ran MiXCR on the immunoSEQ multiplex PCR reads. The data contain hundreds of thousands of distinct CDR3 sequences, about 96% of them singletons. Material: CD4+ T cells from PBMCs. All receptors derive from a human donor with multiple sclerosis. Both conserved end residues are part of each CDR3. The order of the fields is V gene, D gene, J gene, clone size, CDR3 DNA, CDR3 protein. D genes are given only for firm matches. Only some rows state a clone size, as once, few, many or a class for expanded clones.

TRBV5-1	.	TRBJ2-7	.	TGCGCCAGCAGCCCTCAGGACGGAGCCTACGAGCAGTACTTC	CASSPQDGAYEQYF
TRBV7-9	.	TRBJ2-3	.	TGTGCCAGCAGCTTATTAGGCGTATACGGCACAGATACGCAGTATTTT	CASSLLGVYGTDTQYF
TRBV7-2	.	TRBJ2-7	.	TGTGCCAGCAGCTTAGGGGGACAGCAGTACTTC	CASSLGGQQYF
TRBV5-1	.	TRBJ2-7	.	TGCGCCAGCAGCTTGGATGGCGATACCTCCTACGAGCAGTACTTC	CASSLDGDTSYEQYF
TRBV9	TRBD2	TRBJ2-1	.	TGTGCCAGCAGCACAAGACTAGCGTACAATGAGCAGTTCTTC	CASSTRLAYNEQFF
TRBV20-1	.	TRBJ1-5	.	TGCAGTGCCCAAGGGGGTGACAATCAGCCCCAGCATTTT	CSAQGGDNQPQHF
TRBV30	.	TRBJ2-7	.	TGTGCCTGGACGCCCCAGGGAATCTACGAGCAGTACTTC	CAWTPQGIYEQYF
TRBV28	.	TRBJ1-1	.	TGTGCCAGCATCGACCCTACAGGGTGGGGGACTGAAGCTTTCTTT	CASIDPTGWGTEAFF
TRBV9	.	TRBJ1-3	.	TGTGCCAGCAGCCCACAGGACGCCTCTGGAAACACCATATATTTT	CASSPQDASGNTIYF
TRBV14	.	TRBJ1-2	once	TGTGCCAGCAGCCAAGATCCCGGGGGGAGCTATGGCTACACCTTC	CASSQDPGGSYGYTF
TRBV7-9	.	TRBJ2-3	.	TGTGCCAGCAGCTACGGGGACTCACGCACAGATACGCAGTATTTT	CASSYGDSRTDTQYF
TRBV29-1	TRBD1	TRBJ1-2	.	TGCAGCGCTGACAGGGATGGCTATGGCTACACCTTC	CSADRDGYGYTF
TRBV20-1	.	TRBJ2-1	.	TGCAGTGCCCAAGGCAGGAAATCCTACAATGAGCAGTTCTTC	CSAQGRKSYNEQFF
TRBV29-1	.	TRBJ2-1	.	TGCAGCATAAAGCCGACTAACTACGAGCAGTTCTTC	CSIKPTNYEQFF
TRBV29-1	TRBD1	TRBJ2-5	.	TGCAGCGTCAAGGGACAGCGTGGGGAGACCCAGTACTTC	CSVKGQRGETQYF
TRBV27	.	TRBJ1-4	.	TGTGCCAGGGGGGATTTCAAGCTGTTTTTT	CARGDFKLFF
TRBV9	TRBD1	TRBJ2-7	.	TGTGCCAGCAGCGTAGGAGGGACAGTATCCTACGAGCAGTACTTC	CASSVGGTVSYEQYF
TRBV2	.	TRBJ2-5	once	TGTGCCAGCAGCCGAGCGGTGTACCAAGAGACCCAGTACTTC	CASSRAVYQETQYF
TRBV6-6	TRBD1	TRBJ1-1	.	TGTGCCAGCAGCCTACAGGGGGCAGGAGGAGTCACTGAAGCTTTCTTT	CASSLQGAGGVTEAFF
TRBV7-2	TRBD1	TRBJ2-7	.	TGTGCCAGCAGCTTACTAAACAGGGGGATGAGCGAGCAGTACTTC	CASSLLNRGMSEQYF
TRBV29-1	.	TRBJ2-3	.	TGCAGCGTTGATGTGGGTTCGGGGACAGATACGCAGTATTTT	CSVDVGSGTDTQYF
TRBV4-2	TRBD2	TRBJ2-5	few	TGTGCCAGCAGCCCACCGAGGAGCGGGAGTCCGGAGACCCAGTACTTC	CASSPPRSGSPETQYF
TRBV2	.	TRBJ2-5	.	TGTGCCAGCGGTGCCGGCCTTTTTGTGCTGGAGACCCAGTACTTC	CASGAGLFVLETQYF
TRBV9	TRBD2	TRBJ2-7	.	TGTGCCAGCAGCGTAAATAGCGGGAGCTCCTACGAGCAGTACTTC	CASSVNSGSSYEQYF
TRBV30	TRBD2	TRBJ2-1	.	TGTGCCTGGAGTGTCCTAGCGGCCAATGAGCAGTTCTTC	CAWSVLAANEQFF
TRBV25-1	.	TRBJ1-1	.	TGTGCCAGCAGTGGCCGGGACGGGATGAACACTGAAGCTTTCTTT	CASSGRDGMNTEAFF
TRBV18	.	TRBJ1-1	.	TGTGCCAGCTCCCGTTCCCATGATATTGAAGCTTTCTTT	CASSRSHDIEAFF
TRBV27	.	TRBJ1-6	.	TGTGCCAGCAGTTTATCCCCCACAGGGATTGATTCACCCCTCCACTTT	CASSLSPTGIDSPLHF
TRBV12-3/TRBV12-4	TRBD1	TRBJ2-5	.	TGTGCCAGCAGTTTGTTAGGGACAGGGTACCAAGAGACCCAGTACTTC	CASSLLGTGYQETQYF
TRBV29-1	.	TRBJ2-5	.	TGCAGCGTTGGGGACTCCCAAGAGACCCAGTACTTC	CSVGDSQETQYF
TRBV18	.	TRBJ2-7	.	TGTGCCAGCTCACCACCAAACAGGGACGAGCAGTACTTC	CASSPPNRDEQYF
TRBV7-2	TRBD1	TRBJ2-5	.	TGTGCCAGCAGCATGACAGGGGGCGAAGAGACCCAGTACTTC	CASSMTGGEETQYF
TRBV7-2	.	TRBJ2-5	.	TGTGCCAGCAGCTTATCCGTGCGGTACCAAGAGACCCAGTACTTC	CASSLSVRYQETQYF
TRBV7-9	.	TRBJ2-1	.	TGTGCCAGCAGCTACTTTGGGAGTGTCGGGATCAATGAGCAGTTCTTC	CASSYFGSVGINEQFF
TRBV2	TRBD1	TRBJ2-7	.	TGTGCCAGCAGTGAAGCGCCGGGACAGGGTCCCGAGGGGAGTACCTACGAGCAGTACTTC	CASSEAPGQGPEGSTYEQYF
TRBV6-6	.	TRBJ2-7	.	TGTGCCAGCAGCAGGGGCCACTCCTACGAGCAGTACTTC	CASSRGHSYEQYF
TRBV6-5	TRBD2	TRBJ2-5	.	TGTGCCAGCAGTTACACGGGGTTGGGAGGGGCGACCGAAGAGACCCAGTACTTC	CASSYTGLGGATEETQYF
TRBV7-2	.	TRBJ2-3	.	TGTGCCAGCAGCTTAGTTAGAGATACGCAGTATTTT	CASSLVRDTQYF
TRBV2	.	TRBJ2-1	.	TGTGCCAGCAGTGAAGATACAGGCTCCTACAATGAGCAGTTCTTC	CASSEDTGSYNEQFF
TRBV2	.	TRBJ1-1	.	TGTGCCATTCCGAGCAGTGAAGCTTTCTTT	CAIPSSEAFF
TRBV3-1	.	TRBJ1-2	.	TGTGCCAGCAGCCCTGCAGGGGAGTTCTATGGCTACACCTTC	CASSPAGEFYGYTF
TRBV18	.	TRBJ2-7	few	TGTGCCAGCTCACCCGGACAGCTCTACGAGCAGTACTTC	CASSPGQLYEQYF
TRBV25-1	TRBD2	TRBJ2-7	.	TGTGCCAGCTCGAGCGGGAGGGGGCACGAGCAGTACTTC	CASSSGRGHEQYF
TRBV4-1	.	TRBJ2-1	.	TGCGCCAGCAGCCATCTCCGACTGGGTAGGGAGCAGTTCTTC	CASSHLRLGREQFF
TRBV9	TRBD1	TRBJ1-5	once	TGTGCCAGCAGCGTAGAAGGGGGCGCCCAGCCCCAGCATTTT	CASSVEGGAQPQHF
TRBV6-5	TRBD2	TRBJ2-7	.	TGTGCCAGCAGTTACTCGTTCACTAGCGGGAGCTACGAGCAGTACTTC	CASSYSFTSGSYEQYF
TRBV18	TRBD2	TRBJ2-3	.	TGTGCCAGCTCACCCACCAGCGGGAGTCACACAGATACGCAGTATTTT	CASSPTSGSHTDTQYF
TRBV5-1	.	TRBJ2-3	.	TGCGCCAGCAGCCTGCGTGGGGCCACAGATACGCAGTATTTT	CASSLRGATDTQYF
TRBV29-1	.	TRBJ2-1	.	TGCAGCGTGGGTGGGCTAGCCGGGGGTAGTGAGCAGTTCTTC	CSVGGLAGGSEQFF
TRBV7-9	.	TRBJ2-5	.	TGTGCCAGCAGCTTACTTGTGACCGAAGAGACCCAGTACTTC	CASSLLVTEETQYF
TRBV29-1	.	TRBJ1-4	.	TGCAGCGCCAGGAATGGGGGGAGTAATGAAAAACTGTTTTTT	CSARNGGSNEKLFF
TRBV13	.	TRBJ1-1	.	TGTGCCAGCAGCTTAGCCGGAATAGCTGAAGCTTTCTTT	CASSLAGIAEAFF
TRBV5-1	TRBD1	TRBJ2-7	.	TGCGCCAGCAGCTCGCGGGGACAGGGTGGCAACGAGCAGTACTTC	CASSSRGQGGNEQYF
TRBV9	.	TRBJ2-5	.	TGTGCCAGCAGCGGAGGACGCTTCCCCGGCAGAACCCAAGAGACCCAGTACTTC	CASSGGRFPGRTQETQYF
TRBV15	.	TRBJ2-5	.	TGTGCCACCAGCAGAGATCGAGCTCGGGGTGAAGAGACCCAGTACTTC	CATSRDRARGEETQYF
TRBV29-1	TRBD2	TRBJ2-2	.	TGCAGCGTACATAGCGGGATGAACACCGGGGAGCTGTTTTTT	CSVHSGMNTGELFF
TRBV14	TRBD1	TRBJ1-6	.	TGTGCCAGCAGCCACCGACAGGGGTTAAGCTCCTATAATTCACCCCTCCACTTT	CASSHRQGLSSYNSPLHF
TRBV20-1	TRBD1	TRBJ1-5	.	TGCAGTGCTAGTGACAGGGGAACCAATCAGCCCCAGCATTTT	CSASDRGTNQPQHF
TRBV24-1	.	TRBJ2-3	once	TGTGCCACCAGTGACTCACATCCCACAGATACGCAGTATTTT	CATSDSHPTDTQYF